The clone carrying this TCR beta chain was counted once. The data derive from a study of blood T cell repertoires in COVID-19. Study context: Italy, Spain and the United States were the sources of the convalescent and acute COVID-19 samples. The analysed material was cDNA or gDNA that came from T cells, B-cell-depleted T cells, or PBMCs.

TCRdb's table, derived via immunoSEQ multiplex PCR, lists solely in-frame clones and lacks some. The data contain around 220,000 clones, roughly 90% of them singletons. The receptor's source is a man between 40 and 49 years old with active or convalescent COVID-19. The sample consisted of peripheral blood.

The DNA of the CDR3 is TGTGCCAGTAGTACACAGGCGTCAACTAATGAAAAACTGTTTTTT. Its translation: CASSTQASTNEKLFF. This chain joins TRBV19 and TRBJ1-4; possible D gene TRBD1, 5 bases. Trimming left V 4 bases short and J 0 bases short, with 9 bases between. The CDR3 contains 15 residues. In germline, CDR1 is LNHDA, CDR2 SQIVND (reference sequence).